This T cell receptor (beta chain) was recorded in a study of cytomegalovirus exposure and HLA in healthy donors. Some clones are missing from TCRdb's copy, which holds only in-frame ones; the method was immunoSEQ multiplex PCR. The table has about 57,000 clones, about 89% seen once. The donors formed part of the approximately 120-subject validation cohort, distinct from the roughly 700-subject first cohort. The V gene lost 7 bases and the J gene lost 8 bases, with 21 bases spanning the gap. Germline V gene data show CDR1 as MNHNY and CDR2 as SVGAGI (reference sequence). This CDR3 has 15 residues. The V gene is TRBV6-6, the J gene TRBJ2-1; a weak D match, TRBD2 (7 bases). The TCR was taken from a woman aged 18-30 years in good health and CMV-seronegative. The source material was PBMCs. CDR3 amino acids: CASMDRGAIVDEQFF. CDR3 sequence (DNA): TGTGCCAGCATGGATCGGGGGGCGATCGTGGATGAGCAGTTCTTC.